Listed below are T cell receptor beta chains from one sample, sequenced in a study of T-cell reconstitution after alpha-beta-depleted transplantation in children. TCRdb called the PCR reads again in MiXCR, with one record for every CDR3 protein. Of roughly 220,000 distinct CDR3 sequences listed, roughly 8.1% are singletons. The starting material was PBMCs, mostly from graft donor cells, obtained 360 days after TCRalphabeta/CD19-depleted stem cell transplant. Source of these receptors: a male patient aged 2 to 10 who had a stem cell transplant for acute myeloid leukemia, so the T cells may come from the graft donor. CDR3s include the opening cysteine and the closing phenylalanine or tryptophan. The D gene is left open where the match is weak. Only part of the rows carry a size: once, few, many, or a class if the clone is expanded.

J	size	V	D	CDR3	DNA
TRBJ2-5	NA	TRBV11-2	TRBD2	CASSPPASLAGILVRETQYF	TGTGCCAGCAGCCCCCCCGCGAGTCTAGCGGGAATCTTGGTTCGAGAGACCCAGTACTTC
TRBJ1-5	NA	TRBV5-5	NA	CASSLREIQPQHF	TGTGCCAGCAGCTTGCGCGAAATCCAGCCCCAGCATTTT
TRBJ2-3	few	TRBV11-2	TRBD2	CASSDRTSGITDTQYF	TGTGCCAGCAGCGATCGGACTAGCGGGATCACAGATACGCAGTATTTT
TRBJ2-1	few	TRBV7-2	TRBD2	CASSGAGRYNEQFF	TGTGCCAGCAGCGGAGCGGGGAGATACAATGAGCAGTTCTTC
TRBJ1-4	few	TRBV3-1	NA	CASSPPGTSEKLFF	TGTGCCAGCAGCCCCCCCGGGACAAGTGAAAAACTGTTTTTT
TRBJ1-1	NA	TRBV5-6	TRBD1	CASSPPPGTGAYTEAFF	TGTGCCAGCAGCCCGCCCCCCGGGACAGGGGCTTACACTGAAGCTTTCTTT
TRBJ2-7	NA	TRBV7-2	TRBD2	CASSPPAASGSYEQYF	TGTGCCAGCAGCCCCCCCGCGGCTAGCGGCTCCTACGAGCAGTACTTC
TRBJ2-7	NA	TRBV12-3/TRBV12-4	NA	CASSRNLGREQYF	TGTGCCAGCAGCAGAAATCTGGGGCGCGAGCAGTACTTC
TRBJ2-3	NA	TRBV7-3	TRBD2	CASSPLGGRADTQYF	TGTGCCAGCAGCCCTCTGGGTGGGAGGGCAGATACGCAGTATTTT
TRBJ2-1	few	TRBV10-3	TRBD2	CAISVAGGLAGGFSYNEQFF	TGTGCCATCAGTGTCGCGGGGGGGCTAGCGGGAGGTTTCTCCTACAATGAGCAGTTCTTC
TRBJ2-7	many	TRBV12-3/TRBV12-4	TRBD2	CASSQREKSYEQYF	TGTGCCAGCTCGCAGCGGGAGAAGTCCTACGAGCAGTACTTC
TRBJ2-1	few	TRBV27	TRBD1	CASSLLVTGQGKNEQFF	TGTGCCAGCAGTTTACTGGTTACGGGACAGGGCAAGAATGAGCAGTTCTTC
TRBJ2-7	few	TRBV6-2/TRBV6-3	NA	CASSYSGLTERGRYEQYF	TGTGCCAGCAGTTACTCGGGACTGACCGAACGGGGTCGGTACGAGCAGTACTTC
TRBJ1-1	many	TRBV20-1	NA	CSAGFRTVNTEAFF	TGCAGTGCTGGGTTTAGGACGGTGAACACTGAAGCTTTCTTT
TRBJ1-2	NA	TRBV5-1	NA	CASSLMRSYGYTF	TGCGCCAGCAGCTTGATGCGGAGCTATGGCTACACCTTC
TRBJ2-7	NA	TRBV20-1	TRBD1	CSADDRASYEQYF	TGCAGTGCCGACGACAGGGCCTCCTACGAGCAGTACTTC
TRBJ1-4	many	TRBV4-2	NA	CASSREATNEKLFF	TGTGCCAGCAGTCGGGAGGCTACTAATGAAAAACTGTTTTTT
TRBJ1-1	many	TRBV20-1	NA	CSAKKGAFF	TGCAGTGCAAAGAAAGGAGCTTTCTTT
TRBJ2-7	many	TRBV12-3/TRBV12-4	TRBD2	CASSQGLAGVF	TGTGCCAGCAGTCAGGGACTAGCGGGGGTCTTC
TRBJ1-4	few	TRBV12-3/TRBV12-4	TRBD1	CASSPRQGGDEKLFF	TGTGCCAGCAGTCCTCGACAGGGAGGCGATGAAAAACTGTTTTTT
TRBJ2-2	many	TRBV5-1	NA	CASSVLVAVYTGELFF	TGCGCCAGCAGCGTCCTGGTCGCTGTTTACACCGGGGAGCTGTTTTTT
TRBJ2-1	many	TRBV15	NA	CATSKELALKIYNEQFF	TGTGCCACCAGTAAAGAGCTAGCGCTTAAAATTTACAATGAGCAGTTCTTC
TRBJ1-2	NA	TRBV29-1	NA	CSVEMGVGFWGFGYTF	TGCAGCGTTGAAATGGGTGTTGGCTTCTGGGGCTTTGGCTACACCTTC
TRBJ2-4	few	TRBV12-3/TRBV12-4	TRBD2	CASSLSGSSGGGKNIQYF	TGTGCCAGCAGTTTATCGGGGTCTAGCGGGGGTGGCAAAAACATTCAGTACTTC
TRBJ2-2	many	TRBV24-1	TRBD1	CATSDTQQGIANTGELFF	TGTGCCACCAGTGACACTCAACAGGGGATCGCGAACACCGGGGAGCTGTTTTTT
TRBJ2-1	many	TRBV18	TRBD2	CASSPMVTSGIHSYNEQFF	TGTGCCAGCTCACCGATGGTGACTAGCGGGATCCACTCCTACAATGAGCAGTTCTTC
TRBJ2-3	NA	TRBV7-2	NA	CASSLAVAADTQYF	TGTGCCAGCAGCTTAGCGGTGGCCGCGGATACGCAGTATTTT
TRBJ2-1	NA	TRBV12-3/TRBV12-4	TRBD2	CASRLAGGYNEQFF	TGTGCCAGCAGGCTAGCGGGAGGCTACAATGAGCAGTTCTTC
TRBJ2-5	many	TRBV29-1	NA	CSVESTDPQETQYF	TGCAGCGTTGAATCTACGGATCCACAAGAGACCCAGTACTTC
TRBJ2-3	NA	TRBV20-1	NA	CSASPPLQFLKYF	TGCAGTGCTAGCCCTCCCTTACAATTTCTTAAGTATTTT
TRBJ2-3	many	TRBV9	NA	CASSVRMQGPTDTQYF	TGTGCCAGCAGCGTAAGAATGCAGGGCCCCACAGATACGCAGTATTTT
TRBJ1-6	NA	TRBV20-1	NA	CSARRGRWDSPLHF	TGCAGTGCTAGACGGGGTAGATGGGATTCACCCCTCCACTTT
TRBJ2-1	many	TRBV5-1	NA	CASSLSLSSYNEQFF	TGCGCCAGCAGCTTGTCACTGAGCTCCTACAATGAGCAGTTCTTC
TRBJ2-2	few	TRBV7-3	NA	CASSSQGRTGELFF	TGTGCCAGCAGCTCCCAGGGACGCACCGGGGAGCTGTTTTTT
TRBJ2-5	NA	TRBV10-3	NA	CVTAPSLIETQYF	TGTGTCACCGCCCCCAGCTTAATAGAGACCCAGTACTTC
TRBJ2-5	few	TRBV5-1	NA	CASSLGGTPNQETQYF	TGCGCCAGCAGCCTTGGGGGGACACCAAATCAAGAGACCCAGTACTTC
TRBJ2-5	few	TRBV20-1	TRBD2	CSARDVGLAGGETQYF	TGCAGTGCTAGAGATGTAGGACTAGCGGGGGGAGAGACCCAGTACTTC
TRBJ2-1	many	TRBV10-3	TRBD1	CASSGTGLNEQFF	TGTGCTAGCTCCGGGACAGGCCTCAATGAGCAGTTCTTC
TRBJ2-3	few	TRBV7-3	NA	CASSLGREFTDTQYF	TGTGCCAGCAGCTTAGGGCGGGAATTCACAGATACGCAGTATTTT
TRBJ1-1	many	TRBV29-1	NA	CSVGWGGTAEAFF	TGCAGCGTTGGGTGGGGCGGAACAGCTGAAGCTTTCTTT
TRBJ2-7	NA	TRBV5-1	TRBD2	CASSLEVGGGTEQYF	TGCGCCAGCAGCTTGGAGGTCGGGGGGGGAACAGAGCAGTACTTC
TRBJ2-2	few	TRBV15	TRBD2	CATSRDRASGRSPNTGELFF	TGTGCCACCAGCAGAGATAGGGCTAGCGGGAGGTCCCCGAACACCGGGGAGCTGTTTTTT
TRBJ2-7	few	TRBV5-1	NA	CASTLLVGAIHEQYF	TGCGCCAGCACCTTGTTGGTGGGGGCGATACACGAGCAGTACTTC
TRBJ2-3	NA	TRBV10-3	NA	CAISASKSTDTQYF	TGTGCCATCAGCGCATCGAAGTCCACAGATACGCAGTATTTT
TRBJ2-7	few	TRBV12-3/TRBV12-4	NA	CASSFSLPSSYEQYF	TGTGCCAGCAGTTTCTCTCTACCTAGCTCCTACGAGCAGTACTTC
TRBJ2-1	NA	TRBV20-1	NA	CSAKVGGPYNEQFF	TGCAGTGCTAAGGTGGGGGGTCCCTACAATGAGCAGTTCTTC
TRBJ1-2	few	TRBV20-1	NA	CSARRDVGFGYTF	TGCAGTGCTAGGCGGGACGTGGGATTTGGCTACACCTTC
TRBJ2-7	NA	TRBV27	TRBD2	CASSYGSGSRTYEQYF	TGTGCCAGCAGTTACGGGAGCGGGAGTAGAACCTACGAGCAGTACTTC
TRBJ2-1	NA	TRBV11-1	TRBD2	CASSHARLAGGRVYNEQFF	TGTGCCAGCAGCCACGCCCGACTAGCGGGGGGTCGGGTATACAATGAGCAGTTCTTC
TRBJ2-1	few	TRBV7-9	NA	CASSLKVALHNEQFF	TGTGCCAGCAGCTTAAAAGTCGCCCTACACAATGAGCAGTTCTTC
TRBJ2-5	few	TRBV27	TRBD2	CASSSTLAGYQETQYF	TGTGCCAGCAGTTCCACACTAGCGGGGTACCAAGAGACCCAGTACTTC
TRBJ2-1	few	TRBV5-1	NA	CASSLASETYNEQFF	TGCGCCAGCAGCTTGGCTAGCGAAACCTACAATGAGCAGTTCTTC
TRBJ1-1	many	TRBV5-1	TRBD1	CASSLERWGQNLNTEAFF	TGCGCCAGCAGCTTGGAACGGTGGGGACAGAACTTGAACACTGAAGCTTTCTTT
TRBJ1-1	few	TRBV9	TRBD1	CASSVGRTGNTEAFF	TGTGCCAGCAGCGTAGGGAGGACAGGGAACACTGAAGCTTTCTTT
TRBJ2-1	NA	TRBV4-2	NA	CASGLQLISSYNEQFF	TGTGCCAGCGGCCTCCAGCTCATCAGCTCCTACAATGAGCAGTTCTTC
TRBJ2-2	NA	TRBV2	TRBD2	CASMKSGSNTGELFF	TGTGCCAGCATGAAAAGCGGGAGTAACACCGGGGAGCTGTTTTTT
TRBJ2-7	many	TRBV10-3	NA	CAIQPETGVRYEQYF	TGTGCCATCCAACCCGAGACAGGCGTGCGGTACGAGCAGTACTTC